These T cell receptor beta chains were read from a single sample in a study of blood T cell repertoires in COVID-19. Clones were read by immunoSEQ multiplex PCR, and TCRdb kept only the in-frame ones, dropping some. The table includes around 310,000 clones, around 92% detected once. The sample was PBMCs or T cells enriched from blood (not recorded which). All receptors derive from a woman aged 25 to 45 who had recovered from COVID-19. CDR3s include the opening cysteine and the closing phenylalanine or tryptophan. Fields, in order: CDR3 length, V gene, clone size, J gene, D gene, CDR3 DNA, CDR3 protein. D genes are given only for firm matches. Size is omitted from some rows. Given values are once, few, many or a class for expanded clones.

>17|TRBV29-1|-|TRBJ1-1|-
TGCAGCGTTGAAAGATTCCAGACGGGACTCTCGAACACTGAAGCTTTCTTT
CSVERFQTGLSNTEAFF
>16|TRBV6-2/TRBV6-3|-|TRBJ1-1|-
TGTGCCAGCAGTTACTCGTCTCCCGCGGATTCCACTGAAGCTTTCTTT
CASSYSSPADSTEAFF
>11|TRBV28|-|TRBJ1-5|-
TGTGCCAGTAAGAGAGGTCAGCCCCAGCATTTT
CASKRGQPQHF
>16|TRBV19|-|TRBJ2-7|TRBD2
TGTGCCAGTAGTAAATTGTCTAGCGGAGGTACCTACGAGCAGTACTTC
CASSKLSSGGTYEQYF
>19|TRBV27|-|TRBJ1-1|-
TGTGCCAGCAGCATGGGATCCGTGGGGCGGTTTTTTCGGAACACTGAAGCTTTCTTT
CASSMGSVGRFFRNTEAFF
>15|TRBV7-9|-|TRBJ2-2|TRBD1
TGTGCCAGCACCTTGATGACAGGGCTGACCGGGGAGCTGTTTTTT
CASTLMTGLTGELFF
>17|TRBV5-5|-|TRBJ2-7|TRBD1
TGTGCCAGCAGCTTGTTGAGGGGACAGGGGGCGCTTCACGAGCAGTACTTC
CASSLLRGQGALHEQYF
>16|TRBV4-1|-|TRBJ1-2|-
TGCGCCAGCAGCCAAGGGGCTGTCAGGAAGAGCTATGGCTACACCTTC
CASSQGAVRKSYGYTF
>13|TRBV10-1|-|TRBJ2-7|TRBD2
TGCGCCAGCAGTGAGACTAGCGCGTACGAGCAGTACTTC
CASSETSAYEQYF
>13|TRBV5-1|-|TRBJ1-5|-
TGCGCCAGCAGCTTGGTCGGGGGTCAGCCCCAGCATTTT
CASSLVGGQPQHF
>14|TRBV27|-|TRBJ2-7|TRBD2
TGTGCCAGCAGTGCATCGGGGGGGGCCGGCGAGCAGTACTTC
CASSASGGAGEQYF
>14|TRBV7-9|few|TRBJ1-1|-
TGTGCCAGCAGCTCGACGACAGGGAACACTGAAGCTTTCTTT
CASSSTTGNTEAFF
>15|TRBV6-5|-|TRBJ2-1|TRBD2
TGTGCCAGCAGACTAGCGGGAGGATCTTACAATGAGCAGTTCTTC
CASRLAGGSYNEQFF
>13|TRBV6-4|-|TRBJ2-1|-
TGTGCCAGCAGCGGCACTAGTTTCAATGAGCAGTTCTTC
CASSGTSFNEQFF
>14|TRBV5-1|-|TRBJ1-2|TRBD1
TGCGCCAGCAGCTGGGGGACAGGGAGTCTCGGCTACACCTTC
CASSWGTGSLGYTF
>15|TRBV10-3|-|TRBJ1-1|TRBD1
TGTGCCATCAAAGAACGGACAGGGGAGAACACTGAAGCTTTCTTT
CAIKERTGENTEAFF
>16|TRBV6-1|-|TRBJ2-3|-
TGTGCCAGCAGTGATAGGGGTCGGCGGAGCTCAGATACGCAGTATTTT
CASSDRGRRSSDTQYF
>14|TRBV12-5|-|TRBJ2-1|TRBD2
TGTGCTAGTGGTTGGGGACGGGAGGCAGATGAGCAGTTCTTC
CASGWGREADEQFF
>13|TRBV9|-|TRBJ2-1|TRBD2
TGTGCCAGCAGTCTAGCGGGAGACAATGAGCAGTTCTTC
CASSLAGDNEQFF
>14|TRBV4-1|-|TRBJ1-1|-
TGCGCCAGCAGCCACCCCGTCGGGAGCACTGAAGCTTTCTTT
CASSHPVGSTEAFF
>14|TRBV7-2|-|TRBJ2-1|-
TGTGCCAGCAGCTATGAGACTGTGGTGAATGAGCAGTTCTTC
CASSYETVVNEQFF
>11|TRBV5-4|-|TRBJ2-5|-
TGTGCCAGCAGTTACGGAGAGACCCAGTACTTC
CASSYGETQYF
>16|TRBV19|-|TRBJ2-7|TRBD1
TGTGCCAGTAGTATGTATTCCGGGACAGTCCCCTACGAGCAGTACTTC
CASSMYSGTVPYEQYF
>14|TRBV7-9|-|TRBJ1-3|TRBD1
TGTGCCAGCAGCTTAACAGGGGACGGAAACACCATATATTTT
CASSLTGDGNTIYF
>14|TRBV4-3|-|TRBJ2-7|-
TGCGCCAGCAGCCAAGCACTAGAGGCCTACGAGCAGTACTTC
CASSQALEAYEQYF
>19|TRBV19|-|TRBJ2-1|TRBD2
TGTGCCAGTAGTATAGATTCTAGCGGGAGGTTGAGCTCCTACAATGAGCAGTTCTTC
CASSIDSSGRLSSYNEQFF
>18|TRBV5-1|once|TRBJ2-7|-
TGCGCCAGCAGCTCCAGAAGTAACAGTTGGGGTAGCGCCTACGAGCAGTACTTC
CASSSRSNSWGSAYEQYF
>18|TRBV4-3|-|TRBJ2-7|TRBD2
TGCGCCAGCAGCCAAGGTCCTTTGGCGGGGGGAGGCTCCTACGAGCAGTACTTC
CASSQGPLAGGGSYEQYF
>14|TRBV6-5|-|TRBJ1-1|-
TGTGCCAGCAGTTTTTCGGGTCCCGTCACTGAAGCTTTCTTT
CASSFSGPVTEAFF
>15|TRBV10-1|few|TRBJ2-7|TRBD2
TGCGCCAGCAGTGGGGCTAGCGGGGCAGCCTACGAGCAGTACTTC
CASSGASGAAYEQYF
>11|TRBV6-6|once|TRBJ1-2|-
TGTGCCAGCAGTTACCTCCTCGGCTACACCTTC
CASSYLLGYTF
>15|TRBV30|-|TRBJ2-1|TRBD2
TGTGCCTGGGAGCCTCCGGGACTAGCGGGGTGGGGGCAGTTCTTC
CAWEPPGLAGWGQFF
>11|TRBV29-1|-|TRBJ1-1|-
TGCAGCGTTGCTGTGAACACTGAAGCTTTCTTT
CSVAVNTEAFF
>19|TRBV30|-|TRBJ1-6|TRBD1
TGTGCCTGGAGTGGGACAGGGGTGGGGAAAGGGACCTATAATTCACCCCTCCACTTT
CAWSGTGVGKGTYNSPLHF
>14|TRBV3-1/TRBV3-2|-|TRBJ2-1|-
TGTGCCAGCAGCCCAGGGAGGCAATACAATGAGCAGTTCTTC
CASSPGRQYNEQFF
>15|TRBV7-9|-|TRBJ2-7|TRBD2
TGTGCCAGCAGCGCCCTAGCGGGGAGATCCTACGAGCAGTACTTC
CASSALAGRSYEQYF
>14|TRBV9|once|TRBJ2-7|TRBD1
TGTGCCAGCAGCGTGGGGACAGCGGTCCACGAGCAGTACTTC
CASSVGTAVHEQYF
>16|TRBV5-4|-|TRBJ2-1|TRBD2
TGTGCCAGCAGCATAGGTCCTAGCGGGAACTACAATGAGCAGTTCTTC
CASSIGPSGNYNEQFF
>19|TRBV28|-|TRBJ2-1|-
TGTGCCAGCAGTTTCCGGACAATCGCTCCGCCCTCGAACTACAATGAGCAGTTCTTC
CASSFRTIAPPSNYNEQFF
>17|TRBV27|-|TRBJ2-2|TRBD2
TGTGCCAGCAACCACGCAAATAGCGGGAGGGTGACCGGGGAGCTGTTTTTT
CASNHANSGRVTGELFF
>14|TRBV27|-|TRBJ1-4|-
TGTGCCAGCAGTTTATTCCCCCAGGGCCAAGGGCTGTTTTTT
CASSLFPQGQGLFF
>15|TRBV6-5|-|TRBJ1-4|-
TGTGCCAGCAGCCTAGGAGGAACAGGGAATGAAAAACTGTTTTTT
CASSLGGTGNEKLFF
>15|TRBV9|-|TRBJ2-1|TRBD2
TGTGCCAGCAGCGTATTATCTAGCGGGGAGAATGAGCAGTTCTTC
CASSVLSSGENEQFF
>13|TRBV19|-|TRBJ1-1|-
TGTGCCAGTAGTACAGGACTTGGGACTGAAGCTTTCTTT
CASSTGLGTEAFF
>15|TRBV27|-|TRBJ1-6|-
TGTGCCAGCAGTTTCGGGATCTCCTATAATTCACCCCTCCACTTT
CASSFGISYNSPLHF
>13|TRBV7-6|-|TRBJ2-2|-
TGTGCCAGCAGCTTAGCGGAGCACGGGGAGCTGTTTTTT
CASSLAEHGELFF
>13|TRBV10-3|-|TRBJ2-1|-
TGTGCCATCAGGGCAGGGGCATACAATGAGCAGTTCTTC
CAIRAGAYNEQFF
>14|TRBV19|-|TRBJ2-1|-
TGTGCCAGTAGTCCCAGAGGACTAAACAATGAGCAGTTCTTC
CASSPRGLNNEQFF
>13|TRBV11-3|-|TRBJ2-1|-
TGTGCCAGCAGCTTGAGCTCCTACAATGAGCAGTTCTTC
CASSLSSYNEQFF
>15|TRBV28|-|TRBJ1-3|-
TGTGCCAGCACCTCCGGCGGAGGACCTGGAAACACCATATATTTT
CASTSGGGPGNTIYF
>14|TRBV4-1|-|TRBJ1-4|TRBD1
TGCGCCAGCAGCCAAGGGACAGGGCGGGAAAAACTGTTTTTT
CASSQGTGREKLFF
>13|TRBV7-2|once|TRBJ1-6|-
TGTGCCAGCAGCTTAGATTTGGTGACAGCCCTCCACTTT
CASSLDLVTALHF
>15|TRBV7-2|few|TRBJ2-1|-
TGTGCCAGCAGCCCCACCCGCCAGGCGGAGGGTGAGCAGTTCTTC
CASSPTRQAEGEQFF
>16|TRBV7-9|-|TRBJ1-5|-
TGTGCCAGCAGCCCCGGGGTGGCCTATAGCAATCAGCCCCAGCATTTT
CASSPGVAYSNQPQHF